The 8 T cell receptor beta chains listed next were all sequenced from one sample in a study of blood T cell repertoires in COVID-19. Here immunoSEQ multiplex PCR was the method, and the copy in TCRdb shows in-frame clones only, minus some. Among over 90,000 clones, more than 75% were seen once, and the ten largest hold about 20%. Sequenced sample: peripheral blood. These receptors came from a human donor in a cohort sampled during active COVID-19.

The CDR3 DNA follows: TGTGCCAGCAGCCCCGGGACAGGGGATACCGGGGAGCTGTTTTTT. Translating it yields CASSPGTGDTGELFF. The V and J genes are TRBV7-3 and TRBJ2-2; 10 bases are a match to TRBD1. In germline, CDR1 is SGHTA, CDR2 FQGTGA. The CDR3 is 15 residues long. After removal of 5 bases from V and 5 bases from J, the junction contained 5 bases not matched to a gene.

The chain joins TRBV9 to TRBJ1-2, with D tentatively TRBD1 (5 bases). There are 13 residues in the CDR3. Trimming removed 1 base from V and 2 bases from J, with 6 bases in between. Germline V gene lookup returns CDR1 SGDLS and CDR2 YYNGEE. CDR3 in DNA: TGTGCCAGCAGCGTAACAGGAAACTATGGCTACACCTTC. Its translation: CASSVTGNYGYTF.

The V gene is TRBV2, the J gene TRBJ1-5; no definite D call. The germline V gene encodes CDR1 SNHLY and CDR2 FYNNEI. The CDR3 is 14 amino acids. Between the trimmed V and J ends, which lost 5 bases and 4 bases, there was a span of 12 bases. The CDR3 protein is CASSSYPVNQPQHF. The CDR3 DNA reads TGTGCCAGCAGTTCTTATCCCGTAAATCAGCCCCAGCATTTT. Filled out from reference TRBV2 and TRBJ1-5, the complete variable domain reads EPEVTQTPSHQVTQMGQEVILRCVPISNHLYFYWYRQILGQKVEFLVSFYNNEISEKSEIFDDQFSVERPDGSNFTLKIRSTKLEDSAMYFCASSSYPVNQPQHFGDGTRLSIL.

The V gene is TRBV3-1 (or the pseudogene TRBV3-2), the J gene TRBJ2-7; 14 bases align to TRBD2. J gave up 0 bases and V 0 bases, and 4 bases lay outside the gene matches. This CDR3 comprises 18 residues. The germline V gene encodes CDR1 LGHDT and CDR2 YNNKEL (reference sequence). The CDR3 nucleotides read TGTGCCAGCAGCCAAGAAACCGGGACTAGCGGGAGCTCCTACGAGCAGTACTTC. Translating it yields CASSQETGTSGSSYEQYF.

V usage is TRBV6-2 or TRBV6-3 and J usage is TRBJ2-7, with 10 nucleotides matching TRBD2. Germline V gene sequence: CDR1 MNHEY, CDR2 SVGEGT. J gave up 1 base and V 6 bases, and 6 bases lay outside the gene matches. CDR3 length: 15 residues. CDR3 DNA: TGTGCCAGCAGCCAAGTAGCGGGAGGATCCTACGAGCAGTACTTC. It is translated as CASSQVAGGSYEQYF.

V is TRBV7-9 and J is TRBJ2-1; 11 bases fit TRBD1. The CDR3 has 12 amino acids. CDR1 is SEHNR and CDR2 is FQNEAQ in the germline V gene (reference sequence). Trimming at V came to 9 bases and at J to 9 bases, leaving 4 bases not matched to a gene. The CDR3 region is CARGTGGLEQFF. The CDR3 region has the DNA TGTGCCAGGGGGACAGGGGGTCTTGAGCAGTTCTTC.

The chain combines TRBV29-1 with TRBJ1-4; no reliable D call. The CDR3 totals 14 residues. V was shortened by 4 bases and J by 0 bases, with 9 bases between the two germline ends. Germline values: CDR1 SQVTM, CDR2 ANQGSEA. The CDR3 region is CSVGPGSTNEKLFF. The CDR3 DNA reads as TGCAGCGTTGGACCGGGATCAACTAATGAAAAACTGTTTTTT.

The rearrangement uses TRBV28 and TRBJ1-5; 7 bases line up with TRBD1. The CDR3 is 15 amino acids. Germline CDR1 reads MDHEN; CDR2 reads SYDVKM. With 2 bases clipped from V and 1 base from J, the junction kept 2 bases outside the gene matches. CDR3 region: CASSLAGQSNQPQHF. The CDR3, as DNA: TGTGCCAGCAGTTTAGCGGGACAGAGCAATCAGCCCCAGCATTTT. The full variable domain, in which reference TRBV28 and TRBJ1-5 provide the parts outside the CDR3, is DVKVTQSSRYLVKRTGEKVFLECVQDMDHENMFWYRQDPGLGLRLIYFSYDVKMKEKGDIPEGYSVSREKKERFSLILESASTNQTSMYLCASSLAGQSNQPQHFGDGTRLSIL.